The 18 T cell receptor beta chains listed next were all sequenced from one sample in a study of cytomegalovirus exposure and HLA in healthy donors. The study ran its PCR with 60 Vbeta and 13 Jbeta primers. Assay used: immunoSEQ multiplex PCR; TCRdb lists only in-frame clones, some missing. The repertoire holds 90,000 to 140,000 clones, approximately 12% seen once, with roughly a sixth in the top ten. The material sequenced was PBMCs. Every receptor here comes from a middle-aged man in good health and CMV-seropositive.

V and J are TRBV7-2 and TRBJ2-7; 9 bases match TRBD1. V lost 2 bases, J lost 7 bases, and 6 bases stayed unmatched. The CDR3 extends over 14 amino acids. Germline loops: CDR1 SGHTA, CDR2 FQGNSA. CDR3 amino acids: CASSLTGGAGEQYF. Written as DNA, the CDR3 is TGTGCCAGCAGCTTAACAGGGGGCGCGGGGGAGCAGTACTTC.

This clone was recorded a few times. The chain is built from TRBV7-9 and TRBJ2-1, with 11 bases lining up with TRBD1. The CDR3 spans 15 residues. Germline loops: CDR1 SEHNR, CDR2 FQNEAQ (reference sequence). V trimming: 5 bases; J trimming: 6 bases; junction bases outside the gene matches: 6. The CDR3 is CASSPGQGDLNEQFF. Here the CDR3 DNA reads TGTGCCAGCAGCCCGGGACAGGGGGATCTCAATGAGCAGTTCTTC.

This clone appeared a few times. This chain connects TRBV29-1 to TRBJ1-1, with a possible D match to TRBD1 (5 bases). Germline lookup yields CDR1 SQVTM and CDR2 ANQGSEA. The CDR3 has 15 amino acids. Trimming took 6 bases from V and 1 from J, leaving 18 bases between them. CDR3 residues: CSVPTGGSGNTEAFF. CDR3 bases: TGCAGCGTACCCACGGGGGGGAGCGGGAACACTGAAGCTTTCTTT.

V gene TRBV25-1 combines with J gene TRBJ2-3, with TRBD2 matching over 11 bases. The CDR3 covers 15 residues. V gave up 1 base and J gave up 5 bases; unmatched junction bases: 2. Germline V gene sequence: CDR1 MGHDK, CDR2 SYGVNS. The CDR3 bases are TGTGCCAGCAGTGAATCCGGACTAGCGGGAGATACGCAGTATTTT. Translating gives CASSESGLAGDTQYF.

This clone appeared a few times. The rearrangement joins TRBV4-1 to TRBJ1-2; 7 nucleotides line up with TRBD1. The germline gives CDR1 MGHRA, CDR2 YSYEKL. V lost 1 base to trimming and J lost 5 bases; unmatched junction nucleotides: 7. CDR3 length equals 15 residues. DNA of the CDR3: TGCGCCAGCAGCCAAGTGGCAGGGGGAGTATATGGCTACACCTTC. The encoded protein is CASSQVAGGVYGYTF.

The gene calls are TRBV6-1 and TRBJ2-1; D is perhaps TRBD2 (6 bases). The V end lost 7 bases, the J end lost 2 bases, and 15 bases lay between the germline ends. The CDR3 length is 15 residues. Germline values: CDR1 MNHNS, CDR2 SASEGT. DNA of the CDR3: TGTGCCAGCATCGGTGGCCGGGGGACCTACAATGAGCAGTTCTTC. As protein: CASIGGRGTYNEQFF.

A few counts support this clone. The V gene is TRBV19, the J gene TRBJ2-7; possibly TRBD1 for D (5 bases). The CDR3 runs 13 residues. The V gene lost 2 bases and the J gene lost 0 bases, with 5 bases spanning the gap. Germline V gives CDR1 LNHDA, CDR2 SQIVND (reference sequence). CDR3 nucleotides: TGTGCCAGTAGTATACAGGGCTCCTACGAGCAGTACTTC. It translates to CASSIQGSYEQYF.

The genes are TRBV7-2 and TRBJ1-2; TRBD1 is a possible D gene (6 bases). Trimming stripped 4 bases from V and 4 bases from J, with 10 bases between. Germline loops: CDR1 SGHTA, CDR2 FQGNSA. The CDR3 sequence is 13 residues long. CDR3 sequence reads: CASSYDRSYGYTF. CDR3 in DNA: TGTGCCAGCAGCTACGACAGGTCCTATGGCTACACCTTC.

This clone has only a few counts. This sequence joins TRBV6-5 and TRBJ2-3, with D unresolved. Trimming pared 0 bases from V and 0 bases from J, leaving 4 bases between. This CDR3 contains 14 residues. Germline values: CDR1 MNHEY, CDR2 SVGAGI. The CDR3 is CASSYSSSTDTQYF. The CDR3 region has the DNA TGTGCCAGCAGTTACTCGAGTAGCACAGATACGCAGTATTTT.

The chain uses TRBV11-3 and TRBJ2-7; D is uncertain. The CDR3 sequence is 12 residues long. From germline, CDR1 is SGHNT and CDR2 YENEEA. V lost 5 bases and J lost 2, with 7 bases in between. The CDR3 spells CASSAGPYEQYF. CDR3 DNA: TGTGCCAGCAGCGCCGGTCCCTACGAGCAGTACTTC. The whole variable domain, filled in from reference TRBV11-3 and TRBJ2-7, reads EAGVVQSPRYKIIEKKQPVAFWCNPISGHNTLYWYLQNLGQGPELLIRYENEEAVDDSQLPKDRFSAERLKGVDSTLKIQPAELGDSAVYLCASSAGPYEQYFGPGTRLTVT.

The chain has TRBV4-1 and TRBJ2-3, with D perhaps TRBD1 (6 bases). There are 17 residues in the CDR3. Trimming removed 3 bases at V and 0 bases at J, with 16 bases between. Germline V gives CDR1 MGHRA, CDR2 YSYEKL. DNA of the CDR3: TGCGCCAGCAGCCATCCCCGTAAGGGGGTTAGCACAGATACGCAGTATTTT. It translates to CASSHPRKGVSTDTQYF.

This chain uses TRBV21-1 with TRBJ2-3; the table's D call of TRBD2 was not tested on the DNA. TRBV21-1 is a documented pseudogene. The CDR3 covers 19 residues. The CDR3 DNA reads TGTGCCAGCAGCAAAGAGGGGGGGAGGTGTAGCGGGATTACAGATACGCAGTATTTT. It specifies CASSKEGGRCSGITDTQYF.

This chain links TRBV7-3 with TRBJ2-3, with D possibly being TRBD1 (6 bases). Per germline, CDR1 SGHTA and CDR2 FQGTGA. V gave up 2 bases and J gave up 3 bases, with 15 bases separating them. This CDR3 has 16 amino acids. The CDR3 reads CASSLLGAGETDTQYF. CDR3 coding DNA: TGTGCCAGCAGCTTATTAGGGGCAGGGGAAACAGATACGCAGTATTTT.

This clone has only a few counts. The chain is built from TRBV2 and TRBJ2-7; no clear D gene. The V gene's germline CDR1 is SNHLY and CDR2 FYNNEI. Trimming removed 6 bases at V and 2 bases at J, with 14 bases between. The CDR3 is made up of 14 amino acids. CDR3 sequence: CASRKSGGPYEQYF. The CDR3 bases are TGTGCCAGCAGGAAAAGTGGCGGCCCCTACGAGCAGTACTTC.

The sample holds a few counts of this clone. This rearrangement joins TRBV15 to TRBJ1-2; possible D gene TRBD1, 6 bases. CDR3 length: 14 residues. From germline, CDR1 is LNHNV and CDR2 YYDKDF (reference sequence). Trimming removed 5 bases at V and 8 bases at J, with 18 bases between. CDR3 DNA sequence: TGTGCCACCAGCCTTAACAGGGCTTCCGACGGCTACACCTTC. Protein product: CATSLNRASDGYTF.

The chain recombines TRBV27 with TRBJ2-5; 8 bases fit TRBD1. The ends lost 5 bases at V and 2 bases at J; junction bases unmatched: 10. This CDR3 is 16 amino acids long. Germline CDR1 and CDR2: MNHEY and SMNVEV (reference sequence). The CDR3 DNA is TGTGCCAGCAGTCCCCTACAGGGGGTGGGTCAAGAGACCCAGTACTTC. This translates into CASSPLQGVGQETQYF.

The chain joins TRBV10-2 to TRBJ2-5; the D gene is possibly TRBD1 (6 bases). CDR1 is WSHSY, CDR2 SAAADI, per germline. Trimming removed 3 bases at V and 0 bases at J, with 11 bases between. CDR3 size: 15 residues. The CDR3 bases are TGCGCCAGCAGTGAAACCGGGACACACCAAGAGACCCAGTACTTC. This encodes CASSETGTHQETQYF.

The chain combines TRBV5-6 with TRBJ2-7; 10 bases are shared with TRBD1. Trimming took 4 bases from V and 6 from J; bases not matched to a gene: 7. Germline assignment: CDR1 SGHDT and CDR2 YYEEEE. This CDR3 spans 14 amino acids. The CDR3 DNA is TGTGCCAGCAGCCGCCGGGACAGGGGCCCCGAGCAGTACTTC. It encodes CASSRRDRGPEQYF.